This T cell receptor beta chain was recovered during a study of blood T cell repertoires in COVID-19. Study in general: COVID-19 samples from acute and convalescent phases originated in the United States, Italy and Spain.

Produced via immunoSEQ multiplex PCR; TCRdb's table is partial and in-frame only. Among over 75,000 clones listed, about 90% were seen once. Germline CDR1 SNHLY, CDR2 FYNNEI. V shed 0 bases and J shed 4 bases, with 4 bases lying between them. There are 14 residues in the CDR3. With respect to this clone: The sample carries other DNA sequences with the same CDR3.

The sequencing sample was made of peripheral blood. This clonotype was sampled from a human donor with COVID-19, enrolled during active disease. The donor label of this sample is uncertain. The rearrangement links TRBV2 to TRBJ1-6; D gene uncertain. CDR3: CASSEARYNSPLHF. CDR3 DNA sequence: TGTGCCAGCAGTGAAGCCAGATATAATTCACCCCTCCACTTT.